The clone carrying this T cell receptor beta chain was seen more than once but under ten times. Antigen unknown. The data stem from a study of vaccination and CD4 T cells after COVID-19. Cultured CD4+ T cells had their DNA profiled by the Oncomine TCR Beta short-read assay. The genomic DNA was obtained from cultured CD4+ T cells by extraction with the QIAamp micro DNA kit. TCRdb ran MiXCR on the PCR reads and lists one entry per CDR3 protein. The sample comprises roughly 13,000 distinct CDR3 sequences, 53% of which are singletons, and about 28% rests with the top ten. Treatment defined: approximately nine-day PBMC culture with coronavirus spike peptide pools or control peptides (ViraFEST assay). Peptide pools at about 11 ug/ml, together with roughly 9.1 IU/ml IL-2, were added to cultures of some 1.9 million PBMCs per well. Fresh replacement IL-2 medium substituted for half the medium on days 3 and 7.

Trimming took off 1 base at V and 6 bases at J, with 12 bases between the two ends. The CDR3 covers 14 residues. From germline, CDR1 is SGHTA and CDR2 FQGNSA. Source material: CD4+ T cells from blood, cultured in vitro. The sequence was obtained from a human donor who had recovered from COVID-19. The chain joins TRBV7-2 to TRBJ1-1; D not certain. The CDR3 region is CASSLGASSSEAFF. The CDR3 DNA reads TGTGCCAGCAGCTTAGGTGCGAGTTCCTCTGAAGCTTTCTTT. Supplemented by reference TRBV7-2 and TRBJ1-1, the full variable domain reads GAGVSQSPSNKVTEKGKDVELRCDPISGHTALYWYRQSLGQGLEFLIYFQGNSAPDKSGLPSDRFSAERTGGSVSTLTIQRTQQEDSAVYLCASSLGASSSEAFFGQGTRLTVV.